This TCR beta chain was identified during a study of blood T cell repertoires in COVID-19. Study background: There were acute and convalescent COVID-19 samples, and they came from the United States, Italy and Spain.

Using immunoSEQ multiplex PCR, the repertoire was profiled, and TCRdb retains in-frame clones only, with some absent. The profile covers more than 200,000 clones, with more than 75% appearing a single time and around 5.1% taken by the ten largest. CDR1 is LNHDA and CDR2 is SQIVND in the germline V gene (reference sequence). Trimming removed 6 bases at V and 2 bases at J, with 17 bases between. The CDR3 is 15 amino acids. The sample was peripheral blood. The clonotype comes from a woman aged 55-69 years with COVID-19, enrolled during active disease. The chain is built from TRBV19 and TRBJ2-7; D unresolved. The CDR3 loop is CASSRDRVPTYEQYF. CDR3 in DNA: TGTGCCAGTAGCAGAGACCGGGTTCCGACCTACGAGCAGTACTTC.